The following is a TCR beta chain sequence with its context. Its antigen remains unidentified. Patients' urothelial carcinoma was locally advanced or metastatic. The data originate from a study of PD-L1 blockade in urothelial cancer. At the level of the study: As for prior chemotherapy regimens, patients had received 0 to 3. Analyses used blood from 3 weeks (second dose) and 6 weeks after treatment start. Study results and limitations: Patients who had durable benefit saw their tumor-associated blood clones expand more at 3 weeks.

Assay: immunoSEQ multiplex PCR; the TCRdb copy retains only in-frame clones and omits some. Of some 60,000 clones in the sample, around 83% are singletons; the top ten hold 2.5% to 3.5%. This TCR derives from a man aged 45-60 years with urothelial cancer. The sample here was PBMCs, taken around atezolizumab (anti-PD-L1) treatment.

CDR3 DNA: TGTGCCAGCAGTCCTCTCGGACTTTACTACGAGCAGTACTTC. Amino acids: CASSPLGLYYEQYF. The chain couples TRBV28 to TRBJ2-7; weak D call: TRBD2 (5 bases). The CDR3 sequence is 14 residues long. The V gene's germline CDR1 is MDHEN and CDR2 SYDVKM. Trimming shortened V by 5 bases and J by 3 bases, and 14 bases separated the two germline ends.